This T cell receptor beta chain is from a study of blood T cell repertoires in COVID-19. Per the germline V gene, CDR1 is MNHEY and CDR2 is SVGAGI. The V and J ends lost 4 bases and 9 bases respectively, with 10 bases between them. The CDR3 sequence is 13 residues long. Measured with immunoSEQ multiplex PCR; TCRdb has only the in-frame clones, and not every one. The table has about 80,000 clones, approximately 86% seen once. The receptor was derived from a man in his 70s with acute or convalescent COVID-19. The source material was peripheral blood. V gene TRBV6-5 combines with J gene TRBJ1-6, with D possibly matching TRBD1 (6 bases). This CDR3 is CASSSGTFSPLHF. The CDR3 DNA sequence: TGTGCCAGCAGTTCCGGGACATTTTCACCCCTCCACTTT.